This TCR beta chain was retrieved from a study of cytomegalovirus exposure and HLA in healthy donors. Amplification used 60 Vbeta primers and 13 Jbeta primers. Data came from immunoSEQ multiplex PCR; TCRdb stores just in-frame clones and leaves some out. The profile shows about 140,000 clones, 75% to 85% of them singletons. V was pared by 5 bases and J by 5 bases, with 18 bases between. This CDR3 contains 15 residues. Germline assignment: CDR1 MNHNS and CDR2 SASEGT. V usage is TRBV6-1 and J usage is TRBJ1-1, with a possible D match to TRBD1 (6 bases). The TCR originated in a man in his fifties in good health and CMV-seronegative. What was sequenced was PBMCs. This chain's CDR3 is CASSREQGKGTEAFF. DNA of the CDR3: TGTGCCAGCAGTCGGGAACAGGGAAAGGGGACTGAAGCTTTCTTT.